These 15 T cell receptor beta chains share one sample of origin, sequenced in a study of blood T cell repertoires in COVID-19. Some clones are missing from TCRdb's copy, which holds only in-frame ones; the method was immunoSEQ multiplex PCR. The sample carries 130,000 or so clones, about 89% recorded once. The specimen was peripheral blood. All receptors derive from a man aged 50 or older with active or convalescent COVID-19.

This rearrangement joins TRBV6-5 to TRBJ2-5; possible D gene TRBD2, 5 bases. Trimming took 7 bases from V and 4 from J, leaving 16 bases between them. Germline V CDR1 and CDR2: MNHEY, SVGAGI. The CDR3 extends over 14 amino acids. CDR3 sequence: CASTVERDRETQYF. CDR3 coding DNA: TGTGCCAGCACTGTGGAGAGGGATCGAGAGACCCAGTACTTC.

The gene calls are TRBV2 and TRBJ1-6, with D possibly TRBD1 on 5 matching bases. There are 13 residues in the CDR3. Germline loops: CDR1 SNHLY, CDR2 FYNNEI. The ends were cut back, 5 bases at V and 11 bases at J, with 13 bases in the middle. CDR3 protein: CASSFSQGTPLHF. As DNA, the CDR3 is TGTGCCAGCAGTTTTTCTCAGGGTACACCCCTCCACTTT.

The V call is TRBV5-1, the J call TRBJ2-2, with D possibly TRBD2 on 6 matching bases. With 1 base removed from V and 2 bases from J, the gap between germline ends came to 9 bases. Germline-derived CDR1 and CDR2 are SGHRS and YFSETQ. This CDR3 spans 15 amino acids. CDR3 residues: CASSLSSGNTGELFF. The DNA of the CDR3 is TGCGCCAGCAGCTTGAGTAGCGGAAACACCGGGGAGCTGTTTTTT.

The gene calls are TRBV2 and TRBJ2-5; a possible D gene is TRBD1 (5 bases). Germline assignment: CDR1 SNHLY and CDR2 FYNNEI. The CDR3 spans 13 residues. The V end was cut by 3 bases, the J end by 5 bases, with 10 bases between. CDR3 nucleotide sequence: TGTGCCAGCAGTGATAGACAGTGGGAGACCCAGTACTTC. Translating gives CASSDRQWETQYF. Supplemented by reference TRBV2 and TRBJ2-5, the full variable domain reads EPEVTQTPSHQVTQMGQEVILRCVPISNHLYFYWYRQILGQKVEFLVSFYNNEISEKSEIFDDQFSVERPDGSNFTLKIRSTKLEDSAMYFCASSDRQWETQYFGPGTRLLVL.

V usage is TRBV5-8 and J usage is TRBJ2-1, with TRBD2 matching 8 bases. Germline lookup yields CDR1 SGHTS and CDR2 YDEGEE. The V segment lost 2 bases and the J segment 4 bases; nucleotides outside the gene matches: 2. The CDR3 contains 14 residues. CDR3 sequence: CASSFTSGYNEQFF. The CDR3, as DNA: TGTGCCAGCAGCTTTACTAGCGGTTACAATGAGCAGTTCTTC.

This chain joins TRBV4-1 and TRBJ2-7; 8 bases are a match to TRBD1. The germline gives CDR1 MGHRA, CDR2 YSYEKL. This CDR3 region has 18 residues. V shed 0 bases and J 0 bases; nucleotides not matched to a gene: 10. In DNA, the CDR3 is TGCGCCAGCAGCCAAGATACCCCAGGGGGCGCCGGCTCCTACGAGCAGTACTTC. Translating gives CASSQDTPGGAGSYEQYF.

The chain has TRBV5-4 and TRBJ2-7; 7 nucleotides match TRBD2. This CDR3 region has 15 residues. Germline loops: CDR1 SGHNT, CDR2 YYREEE (reference sequence). Trimming removed 7 bases from V and 5 bases from J; junction bases left unmatched: 15. The CDR3 spells CASRWRGSQPDEQYF. The CDR3 nucleotides are TGTGCCAGCCGGTGGCGCGGGAGCCAACCTGACGAGCAGTACTTC. Variable domain in full (rest from reference TRBV5-4 and TRBJ2-7): ETGVTQSPTHLIKTRGQQVTLRCSSQSGHNTVSWYQQALGQGPQFIFQYYREEENGRGNFPPRFSGLQFPNYSSELNVNALELDDSALYLCASRWRGSQPDEQYFGPGTRLTVT.

J is TRBJ1-2 and V is TRBV7-9, with a tentative D call TRBD1 (6 bases). V was cut by 0 bases and J by 6 bases, with 8 bases left in between. The CDR3 is 13 amino acids. Germline V gene data show CDR1 as SEHNR and CDR2 as FQNEAQ (reference sequence). The CDR3 nucleotides are TGTGCCAGCAGCTTAGCGGCAGGGGATGGCTACACCTTC. Protein sequence: CASSLAAGDGYTF.

This chain links TRBV15 with TRBJ2-3; 7 nucleotides agree with TRBD1. The V segment lost 0 bases and the J segment 2 bases; nucleotides outside the gene matches: 8. The V gene's germline CDR1 is LNHNV and CDR2 YYDKDF (reference sequence). The length of the CDR3 is 17 residues. CDR3 bases: TGTGCCACCAGCAGAGATCTAGACAGGGCCCTCACAGATACGCAGTATTTT. Translating it yields CATSRDLDRALTDTQYF.

The chain has TRBV30 and TRBJ1-5; no reliable D call. Trimming took off 4 bases at V and 3 bases at J, with 13 bases between the two ends. Per germline, CDR1 GTSNPN and CDR2 SVGIG (reference sequence). This CDR3 has 14 amino acids. The CDR3 DNA follows: TGTGCCTGGAACGGGGTGCATACCAATCAGCCCCAGCATTTT. Translation gives CAWNGVHTNQPQHF.

The J gene is TRBJ1-6, the V gene TRBV28, with TRBD1 identical over 7 bases. CDR1 is MDHEN, CDR2 SYDVKM, per germline. This CDR3 has 14 amino acids. Trimming removed 1 base from V and 9 bases from J; junction bases left unmatched: 3. The CDR3 region has the DNA TGTGCCAGCAGTTTATTACAGGGGAGTTCACCCCTCCACTTT. This translates into CASSLLQGSSPLHF.

The CDR3: CASSPNSNQPQHF. The CDR3 DNA sequence: TGTGCCAGCAGTCCTAATAGCAATCAGCCCCAGCATTTT. The chain links TRBV28 to TRBJ1-5; D gene ambiguous. This CDR3 has 13 residues. V was trimmed by 5 bases and J by 0 bases, leaving 5 bases between them. In germline, CDR1 is MDHEN, CDR2 SYDVKM. The full variable domain, completed using reference TRBV28 and TRBJ1-5, is DVKVTQSSRYLVKRTGEKVFLECVQDMDHENMFWYRQDPGLGLRLIYFSYDVKMKEKGDIPEGYSVSREKKERFSLILESASTNQTSMYLCASSPNSNQPQHFGDGTRLSIL.

The rearrangement joins TRBV19 to TRBJ2-5, with 9 bases aligning to TRBD2. CDR1 LNHDA and CDR2 SQIVND come from the germline V gene (reference sequence). J gave up 9 bases and V 1 base, and 12 bases lay outside the gene matches. The CDR3 contains 16 residues. In nucleotides, the CDR3 is TGTGCCAGTAGTATAGTGGAAGCGGGAGGCCGTGAGGCCCAGTACTTC. This codes for CASSIVEAGGREAQYF.

The chain uses TRBV27 and TRBJ2-1, with 9 bases fitting TRBD1. The V gene's germline CDR1 is MNHEY and CDR2 SMNVEV (reference sequence). The CDR3 contains 16 residues. V lost 6 bases, J lost 3 bases, and 9 bases stayed unmatched. In DNA, the CDR3 is TGTGCCAGCAGGACTGTGGGACAGGGCGTCTACAATGAGCAGTTCTTC. Amino acids: CASRTVGQGVYNEQFF.

The chain uses TRBV7-8 and TRBJ2-5, with TRBD2 matching 16 bases. CDR3 length: 21 residues. Trimming took 2 bases from V and 4 from J; bases not matched to a gene: 16. CDR1 is SGHVS, CDR2 FQNEAQ, per germline. The CDR3, as DNA: TGTGCCAGCAGCTTATACAAAGGCGGGACTAGCGGGGGGGACATCGTAGAGACCCAGTACTTC. Its translation is CASSLYKGGTSGGDIVETQYF.